The clone carrying this T cell receptor (beta chain) was observed at least ten times. The CDR3 has 15 amino acids. After removal of 5 bases from V and 0 bases from J, the junction contained 5 bases not matched to a gene. CDR1 and CDR2 (germline): MNHEY, SVGAGI. Authors' data handling: 96,000 or so TCRs per sample was the median, with a range of about 20,000 to 690,600. TCRdb itself ran the RACE reads through MiXCR, one entry per CDR3 protein. TCRdb assigned the V and J calls; the authors' analysis was not used. Of a few hundred thousand distinct CDR3 sequences in the sample, about 5% were seen once. These data originate in a study of human T cells and chemical hapten exposure. Sample time point: pre-sensitization, week 0. Treatment: therapeutic diphenylcyclopropenone sensitization with weekly scalp DPC.

The genes are TRBV6-5 and TRBJ2-7; 9 bases agree with TRBD1. The TCR was taken from a woman aged 18-29 years with alopecia areata. Some clones in this sample may be carry-over from other donors' samples. The material was whole blood, obtained in connection with sensitization to the hapten diphenylcyclopropenone (DPC). CDR3 DNA: TGTGCCAGCAGTCCCGGGACAGGGCTCTCCTACGAGCAGTACTTC. Translating it yields CASSPGTGLSYEQYF.